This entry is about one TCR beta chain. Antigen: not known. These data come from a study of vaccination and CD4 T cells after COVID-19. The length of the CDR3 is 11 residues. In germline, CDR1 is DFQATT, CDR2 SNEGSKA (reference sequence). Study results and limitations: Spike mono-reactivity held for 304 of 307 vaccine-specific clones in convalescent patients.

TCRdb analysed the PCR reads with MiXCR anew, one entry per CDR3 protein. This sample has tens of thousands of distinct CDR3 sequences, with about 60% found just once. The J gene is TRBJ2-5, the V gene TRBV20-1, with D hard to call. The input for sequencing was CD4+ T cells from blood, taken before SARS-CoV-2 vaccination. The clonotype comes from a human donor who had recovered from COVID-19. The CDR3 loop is CSAEYQETQYF. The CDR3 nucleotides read TGCAGCGCAGAGTACCAAGAGACCCAGTACTTC.